This TCR beta chain was recovered during a study of human T cells and chemical hapten exposure. Overall study results and limits: With DPC sensitization, TCRs exceeding 1 in 1000 frequency showed no change.

TCRdb reprocessed the RACE reads via MiXCR and lists one record per CDR3 protein. There are about 120,000 distinct CDR3 sequences in the sample; approximately 10% occur only once, and roughly 2.3% lies in the top ten. In germline, CDR1 is MDHEN, CDR2 SYDVKM. The CDR3 runs to 16 residues. The time point denotes: patch test 3, about 24 weeks after DPC sensitization. The treatment was: therapeutic diphenylcyclopropenone sensitization with weekly scalp DPC. This clonotype was counted a single time. Its antigen is currently unknown. At one boundary the junction diverges from the germline segment, which might be a read error.

This TCR derives from a woman in her forties or fifties with alopecia areata. Some clones in this sample may be carry-over from other donors' samples. The rearrangement uses TRBV28 and TRBJ2-7, with D perhaps matching TRBD1 or TRBD2 (5 bases each). The sample was whole blood, taken in connection with sensitization to the hapten diphenylcyclopropenone (DPC). This CDR3 reads CASSSSGRQWYYQQYF. As DNA, the CDR3 is TGTGCCAGCAGTTCCAGCGGACGACAGTGGTACTACCAGCAGTACTTC.